A selection of T cell receptor beta chains follows, all from one sample in a study of T cell changes during pregnancy in multiple sclerosis. TCRdb's copy holds only in-frame clones and misses some; the assay was immunoSEQ multiplex PCR. The sample carries roughly 51,000 clones, approximately 94% recorded once. Material: CD8+ T cells from peripheral blood mononuclear cells, obtained before pregnancy. The source is a female donor with multiple sclerosis, enrolled in a pregnancy study. Both conserved end residues are part of each CDR3. D genes are given only for firm matches. Expanded clones get a size class; other rows say once, few or many, or leave the size out.

>TRBV5-1|TRBJ1-4|.|.
CASQADNEKLFF
TGCGCCAGCCAGGCAGATAATGAAAAACTGTTTTTT
>TRBV6-1|TRBJ2-1|.|.
CAIRFDTYNEQFF
TGTGCCATCCGCTTCGACACGTACAATGAGCAGTTCTTC
>TRBV29-1|TRBJ2-2|.|TRBD1
CSGRGLGTGELFF
TGCAGCGGCAGGGGGCTGGGAACCGGGGAGCTGTTTTTT
>TRBV4-1|TRBJ1-1|.|TRBD1
CASRYDRGITEAFF
TGCGCCAGCAGGTACGACAGGGGGATCACTGAAGCTTTCTTT
>TRBV7-9|TRBJ1-2|.|.
CALDEDPAFLYGYTF
TGTGCCTTAGATGAGGATCCCGCCTTTCTCTATGGCTACACCTTC
>TRBV9|TRBJ2-1|.|TRBD2
CASSPGGTSGRAFVEQFF
TGTGCCAGCAGCCCAGGGGGGACTAGCGGGAGGGCCTTTGTTGAGCAGTTCTTC
>TRBV11-2|TRBJ1-1|.|TRBD1
CASSPKQGASTEAFF
TGTGCCAGCAGCCCCAAACAGGGGGCGAGCACTGAAGCTTTCTTT
>TRBV19|TRBJ2-1|.|TRBD2
CASSSRLAGRRFGNEQFF
TGTGCCAGTAGTTCCCGACTAGCGGGGAGGCGTTTCGGCAATGAGCAGTTCTTC
>TRBV19|TRBJ1-5|.|TRBD1
CASSGRDRTGRNQPQHF
TGTGCCAGTAGTGGGCGGGACAGGACTGGAAGGAATCAGCCCCAGCATTTT
>TRBV7-3|TRBJ2-6|.|TRBD1
CASSFLPPDRGNGANVLTF
TGTGCCAGCAGCTTTTTGCCCCCGGACAGGGGGAACGGGGCCAACGTCCTGACTTTC
>TRBV9|TRBJ2-7|.|.
CASSIGQGITYEQYF
TGTGCCAGCAGCATTGGGCAGGGGATCACCTACGAGCAGTACTTC
>TRBV7-6|TRBJ1-2|.|.
CASSPRGFLYGYTF
TGTGCCAGCAGCCCGAGAGGTTTTCTTTATGGCTACACCTTC
>TRBV30|TRBJ1-2|.|TRBD1
CAWTIVGQGAQGYTF
TGTGCCTGGACGATTGTAGGACAGGGGGCGCAGGGCTACACCTTC
>TRBV29-1|TRBJ2-5|.|.
CSVETGRIQTQYF
TGCAGCGTTGAGACAGGGAGGATACAGACCCAGTACTTC
>TRBV4-1|TRBJ2-7|.|TRBD1
CASSQDVGTGVAYEQYF
TGCGCCAGCAGCCAAGATGTCGGGACAGGGGTGGCCTACGAGCAGTACTTC
>TRBV7-9|TRBJ2-1|once|.
CASSPPFRTENEQFF
TGTGCCAGCAGCCCTCCATTTCGGACAGAAAATGAGCAGTTCTTC
>TRBV28|TRBJ2-1|.|TRBD1
CASSLYRGGNEQFF
TGTGCCAGCAGTTTATACAGGGGTGGGAATGAGCAGTTCTTC
>TRBV5-4|TRBJ2-7|once|TRBD2
CASSLSGAGLSYEQYF
TGTGCCAGCAGCTTGTCGGGAGCGGGGTTATCCTACGAGCAGTACTTC
>TRBV11-2|TRBJ2-3|.|.
CASSTVMESTDTQYF
TGTGCCAGCAGCACCGTTATGGAGAGCACAGATACGCAGTATTTT
>TRBV5-5|TRBJ2-7|.|.
CASSPDILYEQYF
TGTGCCAGCAGCCCCGACATCCTCTACGAGCAGTACTTC
>TRBV6-1|TRBJ1-2|.|.
CASSFIGGLNYGYTF
TGTGCCAGCAGTTTTATCGGTGGGCTCAACTATGGCTACACCTTC